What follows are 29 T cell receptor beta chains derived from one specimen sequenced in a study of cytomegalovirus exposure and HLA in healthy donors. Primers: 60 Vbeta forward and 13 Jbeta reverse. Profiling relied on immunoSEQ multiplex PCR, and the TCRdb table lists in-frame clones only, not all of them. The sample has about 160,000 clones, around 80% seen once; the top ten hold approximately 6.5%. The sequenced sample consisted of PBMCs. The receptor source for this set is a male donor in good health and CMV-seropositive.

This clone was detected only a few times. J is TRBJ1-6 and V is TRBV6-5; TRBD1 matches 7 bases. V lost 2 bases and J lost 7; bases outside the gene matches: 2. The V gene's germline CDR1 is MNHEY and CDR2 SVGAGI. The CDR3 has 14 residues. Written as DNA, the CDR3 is TGTGCCAGCAGTTACGACAGGGTGAATTCACCCCTCCACTTT. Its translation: CASSYDRVNSPLHF.

The CDR3 spells CASSVSGAETQYF. DNA of the CDR3: TGTGCCAGCAGCGTATCAGGGGCGGAGACCCAGTACTTC. The chain carries TRBV9 and TRBJ2-5; D perhaps matches TRBD1 (6 bases). V was pared by 1 base and J by 5 bases, with 9 bases between. From germline, CDR1 is SGDLS and CDR2 YYNGEE. The CDR3 is 13 amino acids.

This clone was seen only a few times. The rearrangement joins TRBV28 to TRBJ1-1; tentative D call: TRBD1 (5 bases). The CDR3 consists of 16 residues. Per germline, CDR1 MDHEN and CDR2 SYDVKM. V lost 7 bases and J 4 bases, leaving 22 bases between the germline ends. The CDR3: CASTSGDLGGSTEAFF. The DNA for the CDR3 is TGTGCCAGCACCTCCGGGGACCTGGGAGGTAGCACTGAAGCTTTCTTT. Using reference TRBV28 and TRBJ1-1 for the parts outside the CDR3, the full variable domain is DVKVTQSSRYLVKRTGEKVFLECVQDMDHENMFWYRQDPGLGLRLIYFSYDVKMKEKGDIPEGYSVSREKKERFSLILESASTNQTSMYLCASTSGDLGGSTEAFFGQGTRLTVV.

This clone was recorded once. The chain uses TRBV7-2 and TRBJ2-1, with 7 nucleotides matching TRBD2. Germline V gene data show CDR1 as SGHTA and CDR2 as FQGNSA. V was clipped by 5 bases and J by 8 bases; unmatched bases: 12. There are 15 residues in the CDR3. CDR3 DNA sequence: TGTGCCAGCAGCCCACTAGGCGGGAGCTGGGATGAGCAGTTCTTC. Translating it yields CASSPLGGSWDEQFF. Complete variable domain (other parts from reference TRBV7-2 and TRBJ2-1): GAGVSQSPSNKVTEKGKDVELRCDPISGHTALYWYRQSLGQGLEFLIYFQGNSAPDKSGLPSDRFSAERTGGSVSTLTIQRTQQEDSAVYLCASSPLGGSWDEQFFGPGTRLTVL.

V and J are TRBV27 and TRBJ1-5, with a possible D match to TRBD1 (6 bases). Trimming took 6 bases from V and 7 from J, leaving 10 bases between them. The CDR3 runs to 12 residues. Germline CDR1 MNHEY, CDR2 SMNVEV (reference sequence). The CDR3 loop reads CASRRGRQPQHF. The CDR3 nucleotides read TGTGCCAGCAGGCGGGGGCGACAGCCCCAGCATTTT.

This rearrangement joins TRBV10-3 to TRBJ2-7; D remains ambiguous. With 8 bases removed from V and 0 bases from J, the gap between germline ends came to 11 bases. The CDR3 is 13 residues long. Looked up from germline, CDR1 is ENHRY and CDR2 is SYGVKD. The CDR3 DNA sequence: TGTGCCATCCGCGCGGTGAGCTCCTACGAGCAGTACTTC. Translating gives CAIRAVSSYEQYF.

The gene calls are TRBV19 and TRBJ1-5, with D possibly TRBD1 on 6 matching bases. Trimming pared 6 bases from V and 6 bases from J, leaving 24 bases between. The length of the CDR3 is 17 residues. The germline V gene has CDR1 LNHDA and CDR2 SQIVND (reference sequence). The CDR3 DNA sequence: TGTGCCAGTAGGATTATAGGGACACCCCCTAATACTCAGCCCCAGCATTTT. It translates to CASRIIGTPPNTQPQHF.

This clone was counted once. This CDR3 reads CASSLGVDEQFF. In DNA, the CDR3 is TGTGCCAGCAGCTTAGGCGTCGATGAGCAGTTCTTC. This chain joins TRBV13 and TRBJ2-1, with D uncertain. Germline lookup yields CDR1 PRHDT and CDR2 FYEKMQ (reference sequence). V was cut by 0 bases and J by 8 bases, with 5 bases left in between. The CDR3 sequence is 12 residues long.

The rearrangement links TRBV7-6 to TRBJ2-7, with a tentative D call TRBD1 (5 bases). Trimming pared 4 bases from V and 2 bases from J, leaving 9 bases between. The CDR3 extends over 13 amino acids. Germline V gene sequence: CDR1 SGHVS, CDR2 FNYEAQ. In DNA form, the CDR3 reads TGTGCCAGCAGCTGGGGCGGAGCCTACGAGCAGTACTTC. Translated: CASSWGGAYEQYF.

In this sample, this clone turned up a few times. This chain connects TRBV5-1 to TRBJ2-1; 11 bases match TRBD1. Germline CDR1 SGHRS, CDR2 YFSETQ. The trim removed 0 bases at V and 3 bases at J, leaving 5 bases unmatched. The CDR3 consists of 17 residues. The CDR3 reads CASSLETGTGGYNEQFF. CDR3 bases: TGCGCCAGCAGCTTGGAAACCGGGACAGGGGGCTACAATGAGCAGTTCTTC.

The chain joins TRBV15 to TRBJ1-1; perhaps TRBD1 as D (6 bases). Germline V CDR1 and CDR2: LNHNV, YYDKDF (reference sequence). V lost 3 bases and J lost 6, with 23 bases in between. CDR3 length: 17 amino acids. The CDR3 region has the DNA TGTGCCACCAGCAGCGCCGGGACAAGCTTTGGGACCGCTGAAGCTTTCTTT. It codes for CATSSAGTSFGTAEAFF.

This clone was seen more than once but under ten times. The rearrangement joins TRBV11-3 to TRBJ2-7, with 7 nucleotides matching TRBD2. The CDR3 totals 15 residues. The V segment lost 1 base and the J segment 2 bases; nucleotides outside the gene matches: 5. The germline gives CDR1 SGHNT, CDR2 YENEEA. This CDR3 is CASSLVAGWAYEQYF. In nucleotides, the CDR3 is TGTGCCAGCAGCTTAGTAGCGGGTTGGGCCTACGAGCAGTACTTC.

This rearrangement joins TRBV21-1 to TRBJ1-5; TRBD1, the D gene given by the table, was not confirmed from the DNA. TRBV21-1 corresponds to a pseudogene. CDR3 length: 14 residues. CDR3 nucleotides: TGTGCCAGCACCCGCCGACAGGGGCTGAAGCCCCAGCATTTT. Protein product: CASTRRQGLKPQHF.

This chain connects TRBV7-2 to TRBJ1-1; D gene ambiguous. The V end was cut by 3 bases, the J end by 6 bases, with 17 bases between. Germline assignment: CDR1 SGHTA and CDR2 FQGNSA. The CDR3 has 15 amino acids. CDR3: CASSLWVRSLSEAFF. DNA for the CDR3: TGTGCCAGCAGCTTGTGGGTCAGGTCGTTGTCTGAAGCTTTCTTT.

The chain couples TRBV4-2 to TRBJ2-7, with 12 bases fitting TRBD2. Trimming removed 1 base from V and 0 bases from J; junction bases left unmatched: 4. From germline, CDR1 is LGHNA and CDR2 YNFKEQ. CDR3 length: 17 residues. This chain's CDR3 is CASSQATSGRSSYEQYF. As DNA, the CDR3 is TGTGCCAGCAGCCAAGCGACTAGCGGGAGAAGCTCCTACGAGCAGTACTTC.

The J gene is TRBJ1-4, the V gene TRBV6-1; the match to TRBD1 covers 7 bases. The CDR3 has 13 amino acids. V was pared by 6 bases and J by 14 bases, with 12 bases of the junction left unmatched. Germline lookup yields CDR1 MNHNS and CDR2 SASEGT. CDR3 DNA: TGTGCCAGCAGCCGGGACAGTATGAAAACGCTGTTTTTT. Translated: CASSRDSMKTLFF.

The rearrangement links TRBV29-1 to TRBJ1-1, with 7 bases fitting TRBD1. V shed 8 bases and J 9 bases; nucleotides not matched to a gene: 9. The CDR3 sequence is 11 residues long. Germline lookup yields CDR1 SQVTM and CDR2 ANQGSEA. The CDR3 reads CSHGQAPQAFF. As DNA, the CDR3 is TGCAGCCACGGACAGGCGCCCCAAGCTTTCTTT.

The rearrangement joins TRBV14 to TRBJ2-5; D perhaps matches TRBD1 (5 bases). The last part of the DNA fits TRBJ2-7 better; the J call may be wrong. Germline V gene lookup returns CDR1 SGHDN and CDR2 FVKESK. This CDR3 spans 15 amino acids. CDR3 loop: CASSQATGSTYEQYF. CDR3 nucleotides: TGTGCCAGCAGCCAAGCTACAGGTTCCACCTACGAGCAGTACTTC.

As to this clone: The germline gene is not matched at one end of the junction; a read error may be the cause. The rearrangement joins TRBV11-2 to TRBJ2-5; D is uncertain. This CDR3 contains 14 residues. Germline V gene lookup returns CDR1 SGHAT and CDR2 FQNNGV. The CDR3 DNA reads TGTGCCAGCACCCCTAGAACGAACCAAGAGGCCCAGTACTTC. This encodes CASTPRTNQEAQYF.

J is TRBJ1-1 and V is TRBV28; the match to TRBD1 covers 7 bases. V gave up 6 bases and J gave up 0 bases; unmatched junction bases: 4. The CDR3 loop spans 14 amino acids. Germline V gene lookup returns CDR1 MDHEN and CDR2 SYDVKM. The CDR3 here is CASRETGMNTEAFF. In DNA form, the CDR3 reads TGTGCCAGCAGGGAGACAGGGATGAACACTGAAGCTTTCTTT.

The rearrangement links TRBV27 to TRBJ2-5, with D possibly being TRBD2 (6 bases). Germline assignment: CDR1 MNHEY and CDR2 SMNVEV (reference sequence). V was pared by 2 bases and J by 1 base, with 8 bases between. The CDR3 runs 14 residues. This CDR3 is CASSLRGIQETQYF. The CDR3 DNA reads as TGTGCCAGCAGTTTACGGGGGATCCAAGAGACCCAGTACTTC.

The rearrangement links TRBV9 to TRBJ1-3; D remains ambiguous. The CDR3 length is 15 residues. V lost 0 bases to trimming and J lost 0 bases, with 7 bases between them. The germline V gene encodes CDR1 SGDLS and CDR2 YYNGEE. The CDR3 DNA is TGTGCCAGCAGCGTAGCTCCGGGCTCTGGAAACACCATATATTTT. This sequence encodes CASSVAPGSGNTIYF.

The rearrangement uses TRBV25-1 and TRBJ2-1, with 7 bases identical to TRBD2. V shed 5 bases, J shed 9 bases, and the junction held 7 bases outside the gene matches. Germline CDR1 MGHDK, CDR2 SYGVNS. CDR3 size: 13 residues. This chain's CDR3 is CASSKAGACEQFF. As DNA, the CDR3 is TGTGCCAGCAGTAAGGCGGGAGCCTGTGAGCAGTTCTTC.

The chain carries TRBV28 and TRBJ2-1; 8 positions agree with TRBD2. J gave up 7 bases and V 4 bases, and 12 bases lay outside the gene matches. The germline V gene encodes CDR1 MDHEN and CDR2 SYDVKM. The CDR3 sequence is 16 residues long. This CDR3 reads CASSSLGLAGTNEQFF. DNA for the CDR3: TGTGCCAGCAGTTCCCTCGGGCTAGCGGGCACGAATGAGCAGTTCTTC. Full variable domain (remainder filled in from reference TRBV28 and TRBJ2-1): DVKVTQSSRYLVKRTGEKVFLECVQDMDHENMFWYRQDPGLGLRLIYFSYDVKMKEKGDIPEGYSVSREKKERFSLILESASTNQTSMYLCASSSLGLAGTNEQFFGPGTRLTVL.

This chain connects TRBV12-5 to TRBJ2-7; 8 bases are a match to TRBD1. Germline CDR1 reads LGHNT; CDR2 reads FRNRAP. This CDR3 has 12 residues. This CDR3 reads CASGLSPGQVSV. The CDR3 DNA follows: TGTGCTAGTGGTTTGTCGCCGGGACAGGTTTCTGTC.

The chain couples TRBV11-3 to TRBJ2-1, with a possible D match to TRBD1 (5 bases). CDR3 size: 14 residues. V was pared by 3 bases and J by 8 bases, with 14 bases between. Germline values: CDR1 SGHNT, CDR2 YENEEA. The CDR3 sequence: CASSLGRGTYEQFF. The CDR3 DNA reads TGTGCCAGCAGCTTGGGAAGGGGCACCTATGAGCAGTTCTTC.

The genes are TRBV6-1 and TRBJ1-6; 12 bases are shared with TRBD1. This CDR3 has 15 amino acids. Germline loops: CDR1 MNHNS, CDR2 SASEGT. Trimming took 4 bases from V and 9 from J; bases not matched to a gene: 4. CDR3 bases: TGTGCCAGCAGTGGGGGACAGGGGGCTACTTCACCCCTCCACTTT. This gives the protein CASSGGQGATSPLHF.

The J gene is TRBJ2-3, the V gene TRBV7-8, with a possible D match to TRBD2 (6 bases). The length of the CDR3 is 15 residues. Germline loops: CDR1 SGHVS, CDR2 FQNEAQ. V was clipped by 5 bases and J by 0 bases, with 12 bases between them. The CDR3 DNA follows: TGTGCCAGCAGCCCAGGGACTTCTAGCACAGATACGCAGTATTTT. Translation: CASSPGTSSTDTQYF.

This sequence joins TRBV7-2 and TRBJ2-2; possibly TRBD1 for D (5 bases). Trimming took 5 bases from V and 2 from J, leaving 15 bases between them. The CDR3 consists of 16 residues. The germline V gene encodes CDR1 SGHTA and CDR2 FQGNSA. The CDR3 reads CASSPRQILNTGELFF. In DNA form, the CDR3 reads TGTGCCAGCAGCCCTAGACAGATCCTTAACACCGGGGAGCTGTTTTTT.